Shown below are 19 T cell receptor beta chains from a single sample sequenced in a study of blood T cell repertoires in COVID-19. The data were produced by immunoSEQ multiplex PCR, yet TCRdb's version contains in-frame clones alone and is incomplete. The sample lists about 230,000 clones; around 80% were seen once. Sequencing input: peripheral blood. The receptor source for this set is a man in his forties or fifties who had recovered from COVID-19.

The chain couples TRBV6-6 to TRBJ2-7; a weak D match, TRBD2 (5 bases). Looked up from germline, CDR1 is MNHNY and CDR2 is SVGAGI (reference sequence). Trimming removed 6 bases from V and 6 bases from J, with 9 bases in between. This CDR3 has 11 residues. The CDR3 sequence: CASSSRGEQYF. The CDR3 nucleotides are TGTGCCAGCAGCTCACGGGGCGAGCAGTACTTC.

The rearrangement uses TRBV6-5 and TRBJ2-2, with 12 bases matching TRBD2. Germline V gene sequence: CDR1 MNHEY, CDR2 SVGAGI. CDR3 size: 15 residues. V lost 6 bases, J lost 5 bases, and 4 bases stayed unmatched. The CDR3 DNA reads TGTGCCAGCAGCAGACTAGCGGGAGTTACCGGGGAGCTGTTTTTT. This encodes CASSRLAGVTGELFF.

This clone came up once. The genes are TRBV6-2 or TRBV6-3 and TRBJ1-1; perhaps TRBD1 as D (5 bases). The CDR3 contains 14 residues. From germline, CDR1 is MNHEY and CDR2 SVGEGT. Trimming took off 0 bases at V and 2 bases at J, with 7 bases between the two ends. CDR3 protein: CASSYSQGNTEAFF. The CDR3, as DNA: TGTGCCAGCAGTTACTCCCAGGGTAACACTGAAGCTTTCTTT.

The genes are TRBV18 and TRBJ1-1, with 10 bases fitting TRBD1. This CDR3 spans 18 amino acids. The V segment lost 1 base and the J segment 5 bases; nucleotides outside the gene matches: 13. Germline-derived CDR1 and CDR2 are KGHSH and LQKENI. CDR3 region: CASSPLKGQGRVKTEAFF. The CDR3, as DNA: TGTGCCAGCTCACCACTCAAGGGACAGGGGAGGGTAAAGACTGAAGCTTTCTTT.

This clone was observed once. The rearrangement joins TRBV14 to TRBJ2-7; tentative D call: TRBD1 (5 bases). V dropped 0 bases and J dropped 2 bases, with 11 bases sitting between them. The CDR3 extends over 15 amino acids. Germline V gene data show CDR1 as SGHDN and CDR2 as FVKESK. CDR3 protein: CASSQDLARAYEQYF. CDR3 DNA: TGTGCCAGCAGCCAAGATTTGGCCAGGGCCTACGAGCAGTACTTC.

This clone was found a few times. The chain has TRBV7-6 and TRBJ2-1; D possibly corresponds to TRBD2 (6 bases). Trimming stripped 5 bases from V and 0 bases from J, with 20 bases between. Germline-derived CDR1 and CDR2 are SGHVS and FNYEAQ. The CDR3 has 18 residues. The CDR3 DNA is TGTGCCAGCAGCCGTACAAGATTTCTAGCGAGCTCCTACAATGAGCAGTTCTTC. This codes for CASSRTRFLASSYNEQFF. The full variable domain, rest sourced from reference TRBV7-6 and TRBJ2-1, is GAGVSQSPRYKVTKRGQDVALRCDPISGHVSLYWYRQALGQGPEFLTYFNYEAQQDKSGLPNDRFSAERPEGSISTLTIQRTEQRDSAMYRCASSRTRFLASSYNEQFFGPGTRLTVL.

The genes are TRBV5-1 and TRBJ2-3, with D unresolved. The germline CDR1 and CDR2 sequences are SGHRS and YFSETQ. Trimming stripped 0 bases from V and 2 bases from J, with 13 bases between. The CDR3 contains 16 residues. The CDR3 protein is CASSLEEEVFTDTQYF. The CDR3 DNA follows: TGCGCCAGCAGCTTGGAAGAGGAAGTCTTCACAGATACGCAGTATTTT.

The CDR3 DNA reads as TGTGCCAGCAGCTCTAGACAGCAAGCTAACTATGGCTACACCTTC. The encoded protein is CASSSRQQANYGYTF. J is TRBJ1-2 and V is TRBV11-3; possible D gene TRBD1, 5 bases. V was trimmed by 4 bases and J by 0 bases, leaving 12 bases between them. This CDR3 is built from 15 residues. Germline assignment: CDR1 SGHNT and CDR2 YENEEA. The variable domain in full, completed from reference TRBV11-3 and TRBJ1-2, reads EAGVVQSPRYKIIEKKQPVAFWCNPISGHNTLYWYLQNLGQGPELLIRYENEEAVDDSQLPKDRFSAERLKGVDSTLKIQPAELGDSAVYLCASSSRQQANYGYTFGSGTRLTVV.

Only one count was recorded for this clone. The rearrangement links TRBV6-5 to TRBJ1-2, with D perhaps matching TRBD1 (5 bases). V was shortened by 11 bases and J by 4 bases, with 20 bases between the two germline ends. This CDR3 region has 14 residues. Germline CDR1 reads MNHEY; CDR2 reads SVGAGI. The CDR3 loop is CAVKPGGEGYGYTF. CDR3 sequence (DNA): TGTGCCGTCAAACCCGGGGGGGAGGGCTATGGCTACACCTTC.

V and J are TRBV11-2 and TRBJ1-2; 10 nucleotides line up with TRBD1. The V and J ends lost 3 bases and 8 bases, in that order; junction bases with no gene match: 3. In germline, CDR1 is SGHAT, CDR2 FQNNGV. The CDR3 sequence is 13 residues long. The CDR3 DNA reads as TGTGCCAGCAGCTTCGGGACAGGGGTAGGCTACACCTTC. Its protein is CASSFGTGVGYTF.

This rearrangement joins TRBV18 to TRBJ2-7; D call uncertain. This CDR3 is 14 amino acids long. V was pared by 3 bases and J by 3 bases, with 12 bases between. In germline, CDR1 is KGHSH, CDR2 LQKENI. CDR3 nucleotides: TGTGCCAGCTCACCCCGACGGAGCGACTACGAGCAGTACTTC. Translating it yields CASSPRRSDYEQYF.

J is TRBJ1-3 and V is TRBV5-4; tentatively, D is TRBD1 (5 bases). CDR1 and CDR2 from the germline V gene are SGHNT and YYREEE (reference sequence). Deletions cut 3 bases from V and 0 bases from J, with 16 bases between. CDR3 length: 17 residues. The CDR3 nucleotides read TGTGCCAGCAGCTCTTACCGAGGACAAATCTCTGGAAACACCATATATTTT. Encoded protein: CASSSYRGQISGNTIYF.

V gene TRBV7-9 combines with J gene TRBJ2-7, with D uncertain. Trimming shortened V by 5 bases and J by 0 bases, and 8 bases separated the two germline ends. Per the germline V gene, CDR1 is SEHNR and CDR2 is FQNEAQ (reference sequence). The length of the CDR3 is 13 residues. The CDR3 coding sequence is TGTGCCAGCAGCCAAGAGTTCTCCTACGAGCAGTACTTC. Residues: CASSQEFSYEQYF.

A word on this clone: Other DNA sequences in this sample translate to the same CDR3. This chain links TRBV27 with TRBJ1-6, with no clear D. The germline V gene has CDR1 MNHEY and CDR2 SMNVEV (reference sequence). This CDR3 region has 12 residues. Trimming cost V 5 bases and J 9 bases, with 8 bases left between them. This CDR3 is CASSPPGSPLHF. The CDR3 DNA is TGTGCCAGCAGTCCCCCAGGTTCACCCCTCCACTTT.

This clone was recorded a few times. The rearrangement joins TRBV7-2 to TRBJ2-2; 9 bases map to TRBD2. The CDR3 runs 14 residues. V gave up 3 bases and J gave up 6 bases; unmatched junction bases: 2. Germline values: CDR1 SGHTA, CDR2 FQGNSA. For the CDR3, the DNA is TGTGCCAGCAGCTTTAGCGGGAGCGCCGGGGAGCTGTTTTTT. It translates to CASSFSGSAGELFF.

This clone was observed a single time. This rearrangement joins TRBV30 to TRBJ2-2; weak D call: TRBD1 (5 bases). The CDR3 consists of 15 residues. V was cut by 3 bases and J by 0 bases, with 11 bases left in between. Per the germline V gene, CDR1 is GTSNPN and CDR2 is SVGIG (reference sequence). The CDR3 spells CAWRDIRTNTGELFF. CDR3 nucleotide sequence: TGTGCCTGGAGGGACATAAGAACGAACACCGGGGAGCTGTTTTTT. Together with reference TRBV30 and TRBJ2-2, the CDR3 gives the full variable domain: SQTIHQWPATLVQPVGSPLSLECTVEGTSNPNLYWYRQAAGRGLQLLFYSVGIGQISSEVPQNLSASRPQDRQFILSSKKLLLSDSGFYLCAWRDIRTNTGELFFGEGSRLTVL.

This chain uses TRBV4-3 with TRBJ1-2; 10 bases are shared with TRBD1. CDR3 length equals 16 residues. V was pared by 0 bases and J by 4 bases, with 5 bases of the junction left unmatched. Germline CDR1 is LGHNA and CDR2 is YSLEER. The DNA of the CDR3 is TGCGCCAGCAGCCAAGAGATTGGACAGGGGGGCTATGGCTACACCTTC. The encoded protein is CASSQEIGQGGYGYTF.

The rearrangement joins TRBV13 to TRBJ2-7, with a weak D call TRBD1 (5 bases). V was cut by 4 bases and J by 3 bases, with 16 bases left in between. The CDR3 totals 15 residues. Germline CDR1 and CDR2: PRHDT and FYEKMQ (reference sequence). The CDR3 coding sequence is TGTGCCAGCAGCTCCCCTATGCAGGGATACTACGAGCAGTACTTC. Amino acid sequence: CASSSPMQGYYEQYF.

The V call is TRBV25-1, the J call TRBJ2-7; 9 nucleotides agree with TRBD1. CDR1 is MGHDK and CDR2 is SYGVNS in the germline V gene. The CDR3 is made up of 14 amino acids. With V trimmed by 4 bases and J by 2 bases, 3 bases remained unmatched. CDR3 loop: CASSVRDRAYEQYF. The CDR3 coding sequence is TGTGCCAGCAGTGTTCGGGACAGGGCCTACGAGCAGTACTTC.